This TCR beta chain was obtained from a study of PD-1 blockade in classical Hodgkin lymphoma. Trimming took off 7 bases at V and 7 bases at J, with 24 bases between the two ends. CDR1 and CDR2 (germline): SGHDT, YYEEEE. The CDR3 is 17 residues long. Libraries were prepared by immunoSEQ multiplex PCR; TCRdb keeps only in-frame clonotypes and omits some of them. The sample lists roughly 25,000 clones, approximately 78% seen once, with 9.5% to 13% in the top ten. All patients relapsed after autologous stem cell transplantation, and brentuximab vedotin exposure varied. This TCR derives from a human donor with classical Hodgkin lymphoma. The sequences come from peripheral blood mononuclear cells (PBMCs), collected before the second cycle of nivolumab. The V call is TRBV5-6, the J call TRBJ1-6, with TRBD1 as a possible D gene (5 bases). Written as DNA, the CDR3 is TGTGCCAGCCGCGGGCCCCCACACCGGGACTTAAATTCACCCCTCCACTTT. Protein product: CASRGPPHRDLNSPLHF.